This T cell receptor beta chain is drawn from a study of a mutant IDH1 vaccine in newly diagnosed glioma. Study-level background: Radiotherapy alone preceded vaccination by 4-6 weeks; alternatively, vaccination started with temozolomide cycles. Treated patients, averaging approximately 40 years, were 62.5% male and about 40% female. Antecedent treatment encompassed radiotherapy, temozolomide, or their combination; the majority received both. Held at week 35, visit V12 was the safety follow-up, and visit V13 followed at week 47.

Turning to this clone: What it recognizes is unknown.

V shed 7 bases and J shed 4 bases, with 24 bases lying between them. The germline CDR1 and CDR2 sequences are LNHDA and SQIVND (reference sequence). This CDR3 is built from 17 residues. Time point: week 35, safety follow-up. Vaccinated patients received 300 ug of mutant IDH1 20-mer peptide per dose, with topical imiquimod. Clones were read by immunoSEQ multiplex PCR, and TCRdb kept only the in-frame ones, dropping some. The sample includes about 54,000 clones, 80% to 85% of them seen just once. The specimen was PBMCs, collected from a glioma patient whose treatment included an IDH1 peptide vaccine. The receptor comes from a young woman with glioma. The genes are TRBV19 and TRBJ2-3, with TRBD2 as a possible D gene (5 bases). CDR3: CASKTFGSGGFPDTQYF. As DNA, the CDR3 is TGTGCCAGTAAAACCTTCGGCAGCGGAGGATTTCCAGATACGCAGTATTTT.